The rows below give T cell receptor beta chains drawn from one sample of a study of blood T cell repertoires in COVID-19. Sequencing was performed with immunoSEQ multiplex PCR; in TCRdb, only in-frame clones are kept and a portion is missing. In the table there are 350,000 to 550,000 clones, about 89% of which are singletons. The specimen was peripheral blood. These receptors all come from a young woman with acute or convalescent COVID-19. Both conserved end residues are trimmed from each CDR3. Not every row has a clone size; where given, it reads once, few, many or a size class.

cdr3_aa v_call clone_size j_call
ASIPARTNYGYT TRBV6-5 - TRBJ1-2
ASIQTTGAKNIQY TRBV6-6 - TRBJ2-4
ASSLGGLTEAF TRBV12-3/TRBV12-4 - TRBJ1-1
ASRSDGGAFTEAF TRBV5-1 - TRBJ1-1
ASSNPGQPQH TRBV6-5 - TRBJ1-5
ATSRGLSTGELF TRBV24-1 few TRBJ2-2
ASMSSLAGGIDNEQF TRBV2 - TRBJ2-1
ASSPFGASGVQGEQF TRBV27 once TRBJ2-1
ASTRDRGNYGYT TRBV11-2 - TRBJ1-2
ASSLGQGLNQPQH TRBV18 - TRBJ1-5
ASSLPGTGRNTGELF TRBV28 - TRBJ2-2
ASRTGTAYNEQF TRBV11-2 - TRBJ2-1
ASSPRQFGSTEAF TRBV11-2 - TRBJ1-1
ASSAGTGNSPLH TRBV28 few TRBJ1-6
ASSPLGLNTQY TRBV6-5 - TRBJ2-3
ASSGTANTEAF TRBV9 few TRBJ1-1
ASKQETQY TRBV2 - TRBJ2-5
ASSLAGAGGYEQY TRBV5-4 once TRBJ2-7
ASSYIAGGRANTGELF TRBV11-2 - TRBJ2-2
ASSQDRGGEKLF TRBV11-2 - TRBJ1-4
ASSQVLRGSSHQPQH TRBV4-1 - TRBJ1-5
ASSRPGGRNSGANVLT TRBV23-1 - TRBJ2-6
SVYRGDEAF TRBV29-1 - TRBJ1-1
ASSLGGRTDTQY TRBV28 - TRBJ2-3
ASRETGGGNTIY TRBV11-2 - TRBJ1-3
ASKANHEQY TRBV7-9 - TRBJ2-7
ASSVGQASSYEQY TRBV9 - TRBJ2-7
SANGGYT TRBV20-1 - TRBJ1-2